Listed below are T cell receptor beta chains from one sample, sequenced in a study of Graves' ophthalmopathy and Graves' hyperthyroidism. TCRdb passed the multiplex PCR reads through MiXCR, listing each CDR3 protein once. The data show over a million distinct CDR3 sequences, with about two fifths seen just once and around 10% held by the top ten. Sequenced sample: peripheral blood or thyroid tissue (not recorded which). The source of these receptors is an adult man with Graves' hyperthyroidism. Both conserved end residues are part of each CDR3. The D gene is left open where the match is weak. A clone size is listed for some rows: how often the clone was seen (once, few, many), or a class if it is expanded.

TRBJ1-5	few	NA	TRBV19	TGTGCCAGTAGTATAGAAATTGCAGGGCTGAATCAGCCCCAGCATTTT	CASSIEIAGLNQPQHF
TRBJ1-5	many	NA	TRBV12-3/TRBV12-4	TGTGCCAGCAGTTTAACGGGGGTTATCAATCAGCCCCAGCATTTT	CASSLTGVINQPQHF
TRBJ1-5	NA	NA	TRBV4-1	TGCGCCAGCAGTCGGGGCGGGGCACAGCCCCAGCATTTT	CASSRGGAQPQHF
TRBJ1-1	many	NA	TRBV10-2	TGCGCCAGCAGTGACTCCGACCCGGACACTGAAGCTTTCTTT	CASSDSDPDTEAFF
TRBJ2-6	NA	NA	TRBV11-2	TGTGCCAGCAGCGATAAGGGGAATCTGGGGGCCAACGTCCTGACTTTC	CASSDKGNLGANVLTF
TRBJ2-6	many	NA	TRBV13	TGTGCCAGCAGCCCGTCCTCAGGGGCTCCAGGGGCCAACGTCCTGACTTTC	CASSPSSGAPGANVLTF
TRBJ2-5	NA	NA	TRBV11-2	TGTGCCAGCAGCTTTCGTTCCGGACAACAACAAGAGACCCAGTACTTC	CASSFRSGQQQETQYF
TRBJ2-2	many	NA	TRBV24-1	TGTGCCACCAGTGGATGGGGAACCGGGGAGCTGTTTTTT	CATSGWGTGELFF
TRBJ1-2	NA	NA	TRBV7-2	TGCGCCAGCAGCTCGGCTACGGGAAGCGATGGCTACACCTTC	CASSSATGSDGYTF
TRBJ2-7	few	NA	TRBV15	TGTGCCACCAGCATCGAAGGGAGATCCTACGAGCAGTACTTC	CATSIEGRSYEQYF
TRBJ1-1	once	NA	TRBV29-1	TGCAGCACGGACCCAGGGCGGCTCACTGAAGCTTTCTTT	CSTDPGRLTEAFF
TRBJ2-7	NA	TRBD1	TRBV7-9	TGCGCCAGCAGCCGAGTTGATGGACAGGGAGGCGAGCAGTACTTC	CASSRVDGQGGEQYF
TRBJ1-2	NA	TRBD1	TRBV6-5	TGTGCCAGCAGTTCAACAGGGGGAAACTATGGCCACACCTTC	CASSSTGGNYGHTF
TRBJ2-7	few	NA	TRBV7-9	TGCGCCAGCAGCCAAGAGAGGACGCACCCCTACGAGCAGTACTTC	CASSQERTHPYEQYF
TRBJ1-2	many	NA	TRBV12-3/TRBV12-4	TGTGCCAGCAGCTCTTCCCGGGCCGCTAACTATGGCTACACCTTC	CASSSSRAANYGYTF
TRBJ2-7	NA	NA	TRBV20-1	TGCAGTGCTAGAGTCCTGATGTCAGAGATAAAGTACGAGCAGTACTTC	CSARVLMSEIKYEQYF
TRBJ2-5	NA	TRBD1	TRBV2	TGTGCCAGCAGCCAAAACAGGGGCGGGGAGACCCAGTACTTC	CASSQNRGGETQYF
TRBJ2-7	NA	NA	TRBV10-3	TGTGCCATCAGTGGGGGGGAATTCGGCGAGCAGTACTTC	CAISGGEFGEQYF
TRBJ2-7	NA	NA	TRBV12-3/TRBV12-4	TGTGCCAGCAGGCAAGGACAGCTCTACGAGCAGTACTTC	CASRQGQLYEQYF
TRBJ2-2	many	NA	TRBV7-2	TGTGCCAGCAGCTTAGAATTCGGACGTGGTGCCGGGGAGCTGTTTTTT	CASSLEFGRGAGELFF
TRBJ2-7	many	NA	TRBV7-6	TGTGCCAGCAGCTTAGTCCATTCTGCCGCTGGTTACGAGCAGTACTTC	CASSLVHSAAGYEQYF
TRBJ1-3	many	NA	TRBV20-1	TGCAGTGCTAGAAAACAAGTGTCTGGAAACACCATATATTTT	CSARKQVSGNTIYF
TRBJ1-1	many	NA	TRBV5-6	TGTGCCAGCAGCTTGGGAGGGATAGGGGTGAACACTGAAGCTTTCTTT	CASSLGGIGVNTEAFF
TRBJ1-5	NA	TRBD1	TRBV24-1	TGTGCAACCGGGACAGGGGGCAGTCAGCCCCAGCATTTT	CATGTGGSQPQHF
TRBJ1-2	NA	NA	TRBV24-1	TGTGCCACCAGTGGGGAGAATCAAAACGGATATGGCTACACCTTC	CATSGENQNGYGYTF
TRBJ1-2	many	TRBD1	TRBV10-3	TGTGCCGTCCGGGACAGGGAGTTGGGTGAGGATGGCTACACCTTC	CAVRDRELGEDGYTF
TRBJ2-3	few	NA	TRBV7-2	TGTGCCAGCAGCTTGGGGCAGCACACAGATACGCAGTATTTT	CASSLGQHTDTQYF
TRBJ2-7	many	TRBD1	TRBV7-8	TGTGCCAGCAGCTACGACAGGGCCTACGAGCAGTACTTC	CASSYDRAYEQYF
TRBJ2-5	few	NA	TRBV18	TGTGCCAGCTCACCACCGTTGGGAGTGGAGACCCAGTACTTC	CASSPPLGVETQYF